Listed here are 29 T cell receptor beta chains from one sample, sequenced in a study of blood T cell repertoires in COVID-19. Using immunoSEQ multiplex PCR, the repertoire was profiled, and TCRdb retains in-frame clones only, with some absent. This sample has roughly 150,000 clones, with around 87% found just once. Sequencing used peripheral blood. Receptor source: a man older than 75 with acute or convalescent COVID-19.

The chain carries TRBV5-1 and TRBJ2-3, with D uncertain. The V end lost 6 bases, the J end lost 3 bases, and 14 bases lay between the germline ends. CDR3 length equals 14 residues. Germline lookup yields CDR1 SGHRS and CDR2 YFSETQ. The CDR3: CASNQAPSTDTQYF. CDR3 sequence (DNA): TGCGCCAGCAATCAAGCACCATCAACAGATACGCAGTATTTT.

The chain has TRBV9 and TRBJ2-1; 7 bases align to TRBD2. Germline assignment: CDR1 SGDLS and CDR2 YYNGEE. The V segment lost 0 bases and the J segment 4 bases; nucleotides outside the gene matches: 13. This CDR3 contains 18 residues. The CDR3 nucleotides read TGTGCCAGCAGCGTAGGATCGTCCTCGGGACTATTATACAATGAGCAGTTCTTC. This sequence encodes CASSVGSSSGLLYNEQFF. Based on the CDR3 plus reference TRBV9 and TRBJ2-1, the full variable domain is DSGVTQTPKHLITATGQRVTLRCSPRSGDLSVYWYQQSLDQGLQFLIQYYNGEERAKGNILERFSAQQFPDLHSELNLSSLELGDSALYFCASSVGSSSGLLYNEQFFGPGTRLTVL.

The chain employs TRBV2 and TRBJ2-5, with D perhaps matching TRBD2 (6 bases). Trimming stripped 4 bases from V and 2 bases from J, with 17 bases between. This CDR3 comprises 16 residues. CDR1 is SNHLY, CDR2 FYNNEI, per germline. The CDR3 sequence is CASSVEGRVPQETQYF. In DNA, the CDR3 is TGTGCCAGCAGTGTGGAGGGAAGGGTCCCACAAGAGACCCAGTACTTC.

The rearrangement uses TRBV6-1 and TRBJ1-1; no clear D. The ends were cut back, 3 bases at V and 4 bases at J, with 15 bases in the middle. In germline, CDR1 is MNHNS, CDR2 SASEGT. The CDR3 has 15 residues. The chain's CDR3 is CASSEAVEVGTEAFF. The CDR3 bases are TGTGCCAGCAGTGAGGCAGTGGAGGTAGGCACTGAAGCTTTCTTT.

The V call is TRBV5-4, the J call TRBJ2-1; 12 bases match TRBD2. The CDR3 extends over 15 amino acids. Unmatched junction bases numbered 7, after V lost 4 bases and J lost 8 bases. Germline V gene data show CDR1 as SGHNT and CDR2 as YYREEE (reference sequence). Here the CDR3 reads CASSQGLAGGHEQFF. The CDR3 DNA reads TGTGCCAGCAGCCAGGGGCTAGCGGGGGGGCATGAGCAGTTCTTC.

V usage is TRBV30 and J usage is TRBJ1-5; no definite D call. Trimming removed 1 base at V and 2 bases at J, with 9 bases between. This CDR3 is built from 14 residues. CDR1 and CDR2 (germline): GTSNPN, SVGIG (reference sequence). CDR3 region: CAWSANSGNQPQHF. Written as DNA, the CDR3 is TGTGCCTGGAGTGCAAACAGTGGCAATCAGCCCCAGCATTTT.

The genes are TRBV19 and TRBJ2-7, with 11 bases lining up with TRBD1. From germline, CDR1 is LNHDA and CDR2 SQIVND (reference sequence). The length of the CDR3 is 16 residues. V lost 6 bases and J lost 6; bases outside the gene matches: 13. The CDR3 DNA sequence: TGTGCCAGTAGATATCATTCGGGACAGGGGGTCGGCGAGCAGTACTTC. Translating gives CASRYHSGQGVGEQYF.

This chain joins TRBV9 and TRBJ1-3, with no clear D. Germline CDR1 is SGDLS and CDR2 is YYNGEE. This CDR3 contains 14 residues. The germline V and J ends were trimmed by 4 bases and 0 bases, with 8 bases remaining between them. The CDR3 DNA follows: TGTGCCAGCAGCTCGTCTCGCTCTGGAAACACCATATATTTT. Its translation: CASSSSRSGNTIYF.

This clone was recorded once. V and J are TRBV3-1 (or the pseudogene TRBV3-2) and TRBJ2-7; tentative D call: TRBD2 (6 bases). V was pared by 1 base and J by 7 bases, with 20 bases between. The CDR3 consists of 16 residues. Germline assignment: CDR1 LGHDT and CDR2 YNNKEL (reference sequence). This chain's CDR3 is CASSQVLIAEPREQYF. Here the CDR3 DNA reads TGTGCCAGCAGCCAAGTGTTAATAGCGGAGCCTCGGGAGCAGTACTTC.

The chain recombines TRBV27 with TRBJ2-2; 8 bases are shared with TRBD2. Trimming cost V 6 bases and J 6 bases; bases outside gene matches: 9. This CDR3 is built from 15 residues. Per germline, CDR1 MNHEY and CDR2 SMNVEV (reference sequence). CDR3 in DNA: TGTGCCAGCAGGGGGCGGGGGGAGTTCGCCGGGGAGCTGTTTTTT. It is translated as CASRGRGEFAGELFF.

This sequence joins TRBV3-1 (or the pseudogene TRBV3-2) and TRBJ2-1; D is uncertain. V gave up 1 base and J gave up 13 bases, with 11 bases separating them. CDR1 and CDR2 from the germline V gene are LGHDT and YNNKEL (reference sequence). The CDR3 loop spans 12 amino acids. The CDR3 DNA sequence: TGTGCCAGCAGCCAAGGCCCCAAGCGTCAGTTCTTC. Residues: CASSQGPKRQFF.

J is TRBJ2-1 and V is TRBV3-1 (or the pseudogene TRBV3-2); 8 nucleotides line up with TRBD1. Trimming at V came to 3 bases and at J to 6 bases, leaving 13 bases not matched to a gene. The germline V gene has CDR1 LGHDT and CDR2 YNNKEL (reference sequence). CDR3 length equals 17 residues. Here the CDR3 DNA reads TGTGCCAGCAGCCAGATCGGATGGACAGGGACCTTCAATGAGCAGTTCTTC. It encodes CASSQIGWTGTFNEQFF.

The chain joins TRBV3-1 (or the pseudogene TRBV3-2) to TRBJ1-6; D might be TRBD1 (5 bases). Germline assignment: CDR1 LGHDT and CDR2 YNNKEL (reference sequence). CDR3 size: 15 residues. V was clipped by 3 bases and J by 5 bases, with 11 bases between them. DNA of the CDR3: TGTGCCAGCAGCCATGGCGGGACTAATAATTCACCCCTCCACTTT. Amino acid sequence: CASSHGGTNNSPLHF.

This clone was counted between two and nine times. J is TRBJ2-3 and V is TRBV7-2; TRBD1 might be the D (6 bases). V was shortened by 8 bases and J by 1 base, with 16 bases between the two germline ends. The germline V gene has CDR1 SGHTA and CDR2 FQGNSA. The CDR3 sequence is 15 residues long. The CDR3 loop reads CASAFGSGGTDTQYF. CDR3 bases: TGTGCCAGCGCCTTTGGGTCAGGGGGCACAGATACGCAGTATTTT.

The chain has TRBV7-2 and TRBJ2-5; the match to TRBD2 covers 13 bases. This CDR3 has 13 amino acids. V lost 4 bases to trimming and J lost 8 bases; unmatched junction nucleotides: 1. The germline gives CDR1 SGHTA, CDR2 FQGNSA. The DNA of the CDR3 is TGTGCCAGCAGCTCGGGACTAGCGGGAACCCAGTACTTC. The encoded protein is CASSSGLAGTQYF.

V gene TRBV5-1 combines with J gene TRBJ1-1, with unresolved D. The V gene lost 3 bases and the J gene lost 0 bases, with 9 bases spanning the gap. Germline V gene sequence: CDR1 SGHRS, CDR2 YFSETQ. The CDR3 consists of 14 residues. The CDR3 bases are TGCGCCAGCAGCTCCGACGGGGTGAACACTGAAGCTTTCTTT. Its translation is CASSSDGVNTEAFF.

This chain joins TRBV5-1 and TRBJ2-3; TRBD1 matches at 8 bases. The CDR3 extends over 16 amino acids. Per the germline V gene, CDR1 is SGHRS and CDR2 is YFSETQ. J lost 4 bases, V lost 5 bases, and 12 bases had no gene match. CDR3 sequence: CASSVFRQGRPDTQYF. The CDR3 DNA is TGCGCCAGCAGTGTGTTTAGACAGGGGAGGCCAGATACGCAGTATTTT.

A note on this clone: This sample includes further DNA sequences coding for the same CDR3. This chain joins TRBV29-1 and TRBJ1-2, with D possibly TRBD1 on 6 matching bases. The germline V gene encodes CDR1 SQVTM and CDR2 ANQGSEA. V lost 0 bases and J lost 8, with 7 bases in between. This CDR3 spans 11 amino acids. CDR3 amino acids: CSVEDRGGYTF. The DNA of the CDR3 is TGCAGCGTTGAAGACAGGGGAGGCTACACCTTC.

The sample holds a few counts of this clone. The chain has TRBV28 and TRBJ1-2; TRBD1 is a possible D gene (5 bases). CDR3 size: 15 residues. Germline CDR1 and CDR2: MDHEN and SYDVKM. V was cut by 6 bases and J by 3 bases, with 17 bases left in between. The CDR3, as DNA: TGTGCCAGCAGCTCCCCTGGGGGGAGAGACTATGGCTACACCTTC. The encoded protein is CASSSPGGRDYGYTF.

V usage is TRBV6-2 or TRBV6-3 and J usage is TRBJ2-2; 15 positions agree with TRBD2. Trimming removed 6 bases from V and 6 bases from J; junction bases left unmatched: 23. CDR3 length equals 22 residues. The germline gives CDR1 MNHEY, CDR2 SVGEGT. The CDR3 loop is CASSRTPMTGGLAGGGSGELFF. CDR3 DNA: TGTGCCAGCAGCCGCACGCCGATGACAGGGGGACTAGCGGGAGGTGGATCCGGGGAGCTGTTTTTT.

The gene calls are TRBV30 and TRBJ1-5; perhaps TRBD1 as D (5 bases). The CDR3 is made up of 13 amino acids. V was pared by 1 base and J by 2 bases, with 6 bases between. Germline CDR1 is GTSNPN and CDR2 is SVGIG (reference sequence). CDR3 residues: CAWSAGGNQPQHF. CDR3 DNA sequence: TGTGCCTGGAGTGCGGGGGGCAATCAGCCCCAGCATTTT.

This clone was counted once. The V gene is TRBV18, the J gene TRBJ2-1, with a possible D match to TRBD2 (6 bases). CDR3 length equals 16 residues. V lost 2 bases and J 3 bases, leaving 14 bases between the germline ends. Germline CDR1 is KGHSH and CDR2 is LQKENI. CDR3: CASSPDRGNIYNEQFF. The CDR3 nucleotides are TGTGCCAGCTCACCAGATCGGGGGAACATCTACAATGAGCAGTTCTTC.

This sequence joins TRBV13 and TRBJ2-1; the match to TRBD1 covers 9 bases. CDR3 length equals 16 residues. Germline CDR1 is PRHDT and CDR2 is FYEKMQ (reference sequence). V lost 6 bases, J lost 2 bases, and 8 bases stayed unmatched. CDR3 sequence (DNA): TGTGCCAGCAGTAGGACAGGGGAACCCCCCTACAATGAGCAGTTCTTC. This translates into CASSRTGEPPYNEQFF.

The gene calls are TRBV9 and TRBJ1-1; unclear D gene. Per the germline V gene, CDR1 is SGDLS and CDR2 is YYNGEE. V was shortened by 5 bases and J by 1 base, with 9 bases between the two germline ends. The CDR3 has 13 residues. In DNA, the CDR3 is TGTGCCAGCAGTCGAGTCCCGAACACTGAAGCTTTCTTT. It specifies CASSRVPNTEAFF.

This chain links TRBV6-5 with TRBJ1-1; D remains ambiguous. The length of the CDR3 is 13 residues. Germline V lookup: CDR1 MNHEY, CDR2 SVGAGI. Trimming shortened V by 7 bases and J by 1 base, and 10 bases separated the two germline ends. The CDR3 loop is CASTSVPNTEAFF. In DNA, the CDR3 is TGTGCCAGCACTTCCGTCCCGAACACTGAAGCTTTCTTT.

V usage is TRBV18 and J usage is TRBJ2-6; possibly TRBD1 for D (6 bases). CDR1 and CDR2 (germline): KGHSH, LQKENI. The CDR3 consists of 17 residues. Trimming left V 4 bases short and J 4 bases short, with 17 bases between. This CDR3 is CASSLQGPGVGANVLTF. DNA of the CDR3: TGTGCCAGCTCACTCCAGGGGCCTGGGGTCGGGGCCAACGTCCTGACTTTC.

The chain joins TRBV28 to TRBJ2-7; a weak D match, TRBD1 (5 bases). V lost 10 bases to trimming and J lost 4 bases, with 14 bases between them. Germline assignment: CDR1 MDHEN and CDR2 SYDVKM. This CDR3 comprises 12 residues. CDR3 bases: TGTGCCACCCAAGACAGCTTATACGAGCAGTACTTC. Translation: CATQDSLYEQYF. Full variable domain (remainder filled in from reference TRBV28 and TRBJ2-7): DVKVTQSSRYLVKRTGEKVFLECVQDMDHENMFWYRQDPGLGLRLIYFSYDVKMKEKGDIPEGYSVSREKKERFSLILESASTNQTSMYLCATQDSLYEQYFGPGTRLTVT.

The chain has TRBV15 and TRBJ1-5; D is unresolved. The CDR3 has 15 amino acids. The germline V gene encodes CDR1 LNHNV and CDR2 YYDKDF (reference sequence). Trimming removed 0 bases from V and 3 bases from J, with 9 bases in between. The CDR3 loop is CATSRDFTDNQPQHF. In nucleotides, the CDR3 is TGTGCCACCAGCAGAGATTTTACAGACAATCAGCCCCAGCATTTT. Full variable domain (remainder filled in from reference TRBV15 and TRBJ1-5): DAMVIQNPRYQVTQFGKPVTLSCSQTLNHNVMYWYQQKSSQAPKLLFHYYDKDFNNEADTPDNFQSRRPNTSFCFLDIRSPGLGDTAMYLCATSRDFTDNQPQHFGDGTRLSIL.

The DNA for the CDR3 is TGTGCCAGCTCACCACCTTTGGCAGGGAAGTTCCAAGAGACCCAGTACTTC. Amino acid sequence: CASSPPLAGKFQETQYF. The chain has TRBV18 and TRBJ2-5, with D possibly being TRBD1 (5 bases). Germline values: CDR1 KGHSH, CDR2 LQKENI. The V gene lost 0 bases and the J gene lost 1 base, with 15 bases spanning the gap. CDR3 size: 17 residues. The full variable domain, rest sourced from reference TRBV18 and TRBJ2-5, is NAGVMQNPRHLVRRRGQEARLRCSPMKGHSHVYWYRQLPEEGLKFMVYLQKENIIDESGMPKERFSAEFPKEGPSILRIQQVVRGDSAAYFCASSPPLAGKFQETQYFGPGTRLLVL.